This is a list of T cell receptor beta chains from one sample in a study of vaccination and CD4 T cells after COVID-19. TCRdb re-called the PCR reads with MiXCR, one entry per CDR3 protein. This sample yields about 19,000 distinct CDR3 sequences, of which about 38% are seen a single time; 11% to 15% belongs to the top ten. Their antigen targets remain unknown. Material for sequencing was cultured CD4+ T cells from blood. The receptor source for this set is a human donor with COVID-19. Both conserved end residues are part of each CDR3. A D gene is named only where the DNA matches it firmly. Some rows mark clone size as missing; the rest say once, few, many or name a class of expanded clone.

d_call,j_call,clone_size,v_call,cdr3_nt,cdr3_aa
TRBD2,TRBJ2-2,NA,TRBV6-2/TRBV6-3,TGTGCCAGCAGTTACGTTGCCGGGGGGGCCGTAACCGGGGAGCTGTTTTTT,CASSYVAGGAVTGELFF
NA,TRBJ2-1,NA,TRBV6-1,TGTGCCAGCAGTGAAATGGGACTCCTCGATGAGCAGTTCTTC,CASSEMGLLDEQFF
TRBD1,TRBJ1-2,NA,TRBV20-1,TGCAGTGCTTGGACAGGAAATAACTATGGCTACACCTTC,CSAWTGNNYGYTF
TRBD1,TRBJ1-2,NA,TRBV10-2,TGCGCCAGCAGTGAGATGATAGGACAGGCTATAGGCTACACCTTC,CASSEMIGQAIGYTF
TRBD2,TRBJ2-2,NA,TRBV6-1,TGTGCCAGCTCCCTAGCGGGCATGAACACCGGGGAGCTGTTTTTT,CASSLAGMNTGELFF
TRBD2,TRBJ2-3,few,TRBV20-1,TGCAGTGCCGATGGACTAGCGGGGTCCACAGATACGCAGTATTTT,CSADGLAGSTDTQYF
NA,TRBJ2-3,once,TRBV4-1,TGCGCCAGCAGCCAGGAAGAGCCACCCGGGGGATATACGCAGTATTTT,CASSQEEPPGGYTQYF
NA,TRBJ2-7,few,TRBV2,TGTGCCAGCTGTGTCGGAGTACCCTACGAGCAGTACTTC,CASCVGVPYEQYF
NA,TRBJ2-3,NA,TRBV7-9,TGTGCCAGCAGCTTAGCGGTCGGGATTAGCACAGATACGCAGTATTTT,CASSLAVGISTDTQYF
NA,TRBJ1-5,few,TRBV7-2,TGTGCCAGCAGCTTAGTCTGGCAGGGGCCCAATCAGCCCCAGCATTTT,CASSLVWQGPNQPQHF
NA,TRBJ1-3,NA,TRBV12-3/TRBV12-4,TGTGCCAGCAGCCAGACCGAAGGTGGAAACACCATATATTTT,CASSQTEGGNTIYF
NA,TRBJ1-4,NA,TRBV24-1,TGTGCCACGCAAAATCCAGGGTTTCAAAAACTGTTTTTT,CATQNPGFQKLFF
TRBD2,TRBJ2-3,NA,TRBV20-1,TGCAGTGCAAGCCTAGCGGGGGGACGGGATACGCAGTATTTT,CSASLAGGRDTQYF
NA,TRBJ1-5,few,TRBV20-1,TGCAGTGCTAGAGGTCCTAGGGATCAGCCCCAGCATTTT,CSARGPRDQPQHF
TRBD2,TRBJ2-1,once,TRBV20-1,TGCAGTGCCCCGGGGGTAGCGGGGGCTCGGAACAATGAGCAGTTCTTC,CSAPGVAGARNNEQFF
NA,TRBJ2-5,NA,TRBV6-2/TRBV6-3,TGTGCCAGCAGTTACAATGTCCAGACCCAGTACTTC,CASSYNVQTQYF
TRBD1,TRBJ1-4,NA,TRBV2,TGTGCCAGCAGTGGAGGGACAGGGGGGGAAAAACTGTTTTTT,CASSGGTGGEKLFF
TRBD2,TRBJ2-7,NA,TRBV5-1,TGCGCCAGCAGCGATAGCGGGCCCTACGAGCAGTACTTC,CASSDSGPYEQYF
NA,TRBJ2-7,NA,TRBV7-2,TGTGCCAGCAAGGTTGGGGCAAACTCCTACGAGCGGTACTTC,CASKVGANSYERYF
NA,TRBJ1-1,NA,TRBV14,TGTGCCAGCAGCCTAAGGAACAGCCATAGGAGCACTGAAGCTTTCTTT,CASSLRNSHRSTEAFF
TRBD1,TRBJ1-2,NA,TRBV9,TGTGCCAGCAGCGCCCGTATGGGACAGTCCTATGGCTACACCTTC,CASSARMGQSYGYTF
NA,TRBJ1-4,NA,TRBV6-2/TRBV6-3,TGTGCCAGCAGTTCCCAGGCGCAGTTCGCAACTAATGAAAAACTGTTTTTT,CASSSQAQFATNEKLFF